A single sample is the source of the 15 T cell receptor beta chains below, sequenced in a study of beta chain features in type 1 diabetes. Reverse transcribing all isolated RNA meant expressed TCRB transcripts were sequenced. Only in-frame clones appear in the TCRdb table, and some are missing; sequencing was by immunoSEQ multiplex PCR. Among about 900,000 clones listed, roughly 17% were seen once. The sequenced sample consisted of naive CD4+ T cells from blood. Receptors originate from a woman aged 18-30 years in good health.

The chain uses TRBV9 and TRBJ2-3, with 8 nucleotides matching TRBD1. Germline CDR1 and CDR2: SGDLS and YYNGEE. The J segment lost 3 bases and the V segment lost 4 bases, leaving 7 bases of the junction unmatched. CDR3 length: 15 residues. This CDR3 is CASSPDRGGTDTQYF. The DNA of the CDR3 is TGTGCCAGCAGCCCCGACAGGGGAGGTACAGATACGCAGTATTTT. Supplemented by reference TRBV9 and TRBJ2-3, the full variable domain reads DSGVTQTPKHLITATGQRVTLRCSPRSGDLSVYWYQQSLDQGLQFLIQYYNGEERAKGNILERFSAQQFPDLHSELNLSSLELGDSALYFCASSPDRGGTDTQYFGPGTRLTVL.

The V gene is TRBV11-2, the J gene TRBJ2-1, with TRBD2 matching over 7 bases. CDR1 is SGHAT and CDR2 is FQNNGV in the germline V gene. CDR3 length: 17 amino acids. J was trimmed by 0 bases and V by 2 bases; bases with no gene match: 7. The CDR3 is CASSLNQRGSSYNEQFF. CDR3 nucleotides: TGTGCCAGCAGCTTAAATCAGCGGGGAAGCTCCTACAATGAGCAGTTCTTC.

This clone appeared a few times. CDR3 loop: CSVLRASAMKYNEQFF. CDR3 nucleotide sequence: TGCAGCGTTCTTCGTGCCAGCGCAATGAAATACAATGAGCAGTTCTTC. This sequence joins TRBV29-1 and TRBJ2-1; D ambiguous. Germline V gene data show CDR1 as SQVTM and CDR2 as ANQGSEA. V was clipped by 5 bases and J by 4 bases, with 21 bases between them. This CDR3 has 16 amino acids.

CDR3 sequence: CASSAHSGRFSEQFF. The CDR3 DNA reads TGTGCCAGCAGCGCTCATAGCGGGAGGTTTAGTGAGCAGTTCTTC. V gene TRBV7-9 combines with J gene TRBJ2-1; 10 bases match TRBD2. Germline V gene sequence: CDR1 SEHNR, CDR2 FQNEAQ (reference sequence). This CDR3 has 15 residues. The ends lost 5 bases at V and 9 bases at J; junction bases unmatched: 10.

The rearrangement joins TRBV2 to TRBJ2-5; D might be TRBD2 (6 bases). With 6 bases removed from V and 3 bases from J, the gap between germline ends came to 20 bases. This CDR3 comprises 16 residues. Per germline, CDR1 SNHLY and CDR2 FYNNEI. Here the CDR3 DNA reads TGTGCCAGCAGCCATCGGTCTGGGGGGTCAAAAGAGACCCAGTACTTC. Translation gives CASSHRSGGSKETQYF. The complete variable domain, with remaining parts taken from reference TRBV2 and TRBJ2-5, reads EPEVTQTPSHQVTQMGQEVILRCVPISNHLYFYWYRQILGQKVEFLVSFYNNEISEKSEIFDDQFSVERPDGSNFTLKIRSTKLEDSAMYFCASSHRSGGSKETQYFGPGTRLLVL.

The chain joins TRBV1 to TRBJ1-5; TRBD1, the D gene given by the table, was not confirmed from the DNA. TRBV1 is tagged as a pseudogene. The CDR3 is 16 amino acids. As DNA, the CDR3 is TGCACCAGCAGCCAAGTCGGACAGGGTCAGAATCAGCCCCAGCATTTT. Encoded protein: CTSSQVGQGQNQPQHF.

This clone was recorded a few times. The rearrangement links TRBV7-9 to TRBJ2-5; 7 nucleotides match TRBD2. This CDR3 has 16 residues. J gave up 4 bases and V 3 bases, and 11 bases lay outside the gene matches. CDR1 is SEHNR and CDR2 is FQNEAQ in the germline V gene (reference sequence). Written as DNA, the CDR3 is TGTGCCAGCAGCTTCCGCCTAAGCGGGAAGGGAGAGACCCAGTACTTC. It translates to CASSFRLSGKGETQYF.

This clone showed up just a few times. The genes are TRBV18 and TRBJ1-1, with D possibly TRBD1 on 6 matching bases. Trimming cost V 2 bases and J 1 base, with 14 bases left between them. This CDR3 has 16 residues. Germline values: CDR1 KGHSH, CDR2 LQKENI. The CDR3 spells CASSPSRGHPNTEAFF. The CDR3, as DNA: TGTGCCAGCTCACCATCACGGGGACACCCGAACACTGAAGCTTTCTTT.

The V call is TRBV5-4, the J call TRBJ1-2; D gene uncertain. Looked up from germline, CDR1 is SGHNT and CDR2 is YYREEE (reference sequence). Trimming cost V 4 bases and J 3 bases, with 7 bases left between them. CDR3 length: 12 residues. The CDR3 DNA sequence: TGTGCCAGCAGCGTGGAGGACTATGGCTACACCTTC. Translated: CASSVEDYGYTF.

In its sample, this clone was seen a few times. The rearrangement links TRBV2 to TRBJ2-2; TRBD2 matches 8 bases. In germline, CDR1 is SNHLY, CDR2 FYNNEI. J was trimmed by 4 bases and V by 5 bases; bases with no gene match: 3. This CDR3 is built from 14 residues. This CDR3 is CASSPRGGTGELFF. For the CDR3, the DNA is TGTGCCAGCAGTCCTCGGGGGGGCACCGGGGAGCTGTTTTTT.

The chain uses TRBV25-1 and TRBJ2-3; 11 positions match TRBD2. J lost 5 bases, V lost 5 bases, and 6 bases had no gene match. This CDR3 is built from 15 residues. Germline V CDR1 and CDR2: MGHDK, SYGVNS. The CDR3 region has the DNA TGTGCCAGCAGTAAACTAGCGGGAGTTGGAGATACGCAGTATTTT. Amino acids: CASSKLAGVGDTQYF.

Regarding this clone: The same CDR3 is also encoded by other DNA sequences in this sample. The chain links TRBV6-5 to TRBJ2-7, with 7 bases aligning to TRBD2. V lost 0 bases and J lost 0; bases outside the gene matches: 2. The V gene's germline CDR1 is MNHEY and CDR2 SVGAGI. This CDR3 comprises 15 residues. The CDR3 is CASSYSGGSSYEQYF. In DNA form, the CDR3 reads TGTGCCAGCAGTTACTCGGGCGGGAGCTCCTACGAGCAGTACTTC.

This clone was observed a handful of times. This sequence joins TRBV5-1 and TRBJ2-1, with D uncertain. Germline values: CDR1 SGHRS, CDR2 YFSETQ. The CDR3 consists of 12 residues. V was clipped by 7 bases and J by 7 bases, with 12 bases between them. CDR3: CASGPSANEQFF. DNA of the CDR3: TGCGCCAGCGGTCCTAGTGCGAATGAGCAGTTCTTC.

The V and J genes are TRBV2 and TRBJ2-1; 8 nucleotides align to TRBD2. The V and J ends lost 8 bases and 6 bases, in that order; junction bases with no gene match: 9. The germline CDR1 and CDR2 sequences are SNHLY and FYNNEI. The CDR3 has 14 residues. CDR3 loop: CASGGLAGVNEQFF. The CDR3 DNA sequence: TGTGCCAGCGGGGGGCTAGCGGGCGTCAATGAGCAGTTCTTC.

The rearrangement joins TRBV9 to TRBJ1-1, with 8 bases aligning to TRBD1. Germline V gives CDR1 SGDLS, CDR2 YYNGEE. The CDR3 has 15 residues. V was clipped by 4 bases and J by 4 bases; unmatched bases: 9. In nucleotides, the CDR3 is TGTGCCAGCAGCCCGTACGGGCAGGGGGCCACTGAAGCTTTCTTT. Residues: CASSPYGQGATEAFF.